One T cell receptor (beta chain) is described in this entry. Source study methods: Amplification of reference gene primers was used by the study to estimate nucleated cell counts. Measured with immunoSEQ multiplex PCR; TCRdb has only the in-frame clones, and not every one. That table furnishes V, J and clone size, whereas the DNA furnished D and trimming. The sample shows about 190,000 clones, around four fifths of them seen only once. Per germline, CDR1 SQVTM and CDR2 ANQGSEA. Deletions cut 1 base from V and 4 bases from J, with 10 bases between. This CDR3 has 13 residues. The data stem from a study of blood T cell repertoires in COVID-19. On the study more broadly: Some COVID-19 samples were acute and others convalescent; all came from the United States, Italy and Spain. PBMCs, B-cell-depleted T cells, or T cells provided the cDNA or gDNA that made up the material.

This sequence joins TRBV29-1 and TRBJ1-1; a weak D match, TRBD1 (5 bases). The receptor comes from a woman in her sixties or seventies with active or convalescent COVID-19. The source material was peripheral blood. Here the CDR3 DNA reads TGCAGCGTTGAAGGGAGGGGTGGCACTGAAGCTTTCTTT. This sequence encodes CSVEGRGGTEAFF.